One TCR beta chain is described in this entry. Its antigen is not identified. A multiplex PCR was run with 60 Vbeta primers and 13 Jbeta primers. TCRdb's copy holds only in-frame clones and misses some; the assay was immunoSEQ multiplex PCR. The sample holds more than 80,000 clones, around 75% seen once. This specimen comes from a study of cytomegalovirus exposure and HLA in healthy donors. Study details: Among 150 million to 200 million T cells, an earlier analysis found 90 million to 130 million unique TCR beta sequences.

Points from the study as a whole: Later on, an analysis showed TCR association rates differing by HLA locus, with DRB1 the most and HLA-C the fewest.

The V gene's germline CDR1 is SGHTA and CDR2 FQGNSA. The CDR3 extends over 14 amino acids. The V end was cut by 1 base, the J end by 2 bases, with 6 bases between. Sample: PBMCs. The rearrangement uses TRBV7-2 and TRBJ2-1; weak D call: TRBD1 (5 bases). The sequence came from a man in his forties in good health and CMV-seronegative. As DNA, the CDR3 is TGTGCCAGCAGCTTAGGACAGCCCTACAATGAGCAGTTCTTC. Translation gives CASSLGQPYNEQFF.